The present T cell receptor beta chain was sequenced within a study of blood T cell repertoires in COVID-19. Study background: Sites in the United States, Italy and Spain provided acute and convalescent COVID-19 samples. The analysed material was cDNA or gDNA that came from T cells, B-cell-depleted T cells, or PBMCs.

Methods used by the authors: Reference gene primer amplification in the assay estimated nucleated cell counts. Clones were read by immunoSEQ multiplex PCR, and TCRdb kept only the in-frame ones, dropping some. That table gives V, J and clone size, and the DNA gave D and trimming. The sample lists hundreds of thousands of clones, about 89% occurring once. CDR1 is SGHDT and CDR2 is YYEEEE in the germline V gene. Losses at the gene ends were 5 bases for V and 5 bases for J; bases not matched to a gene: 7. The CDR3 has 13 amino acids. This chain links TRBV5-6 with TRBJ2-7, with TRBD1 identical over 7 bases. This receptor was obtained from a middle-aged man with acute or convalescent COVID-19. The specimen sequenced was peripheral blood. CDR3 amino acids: CASRIQGRDEQYF. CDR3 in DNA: TGTGCCAGCAGGATACAGGGGAGAGACGAGCAGTACTTC. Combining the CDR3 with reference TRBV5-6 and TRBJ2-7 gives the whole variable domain DAGVTQSPTHLIKTRGQQVTLRCSPKSGHDTVSWYQQALGQGPQFIFQYYEEEERQRGNFPDRFSGHQFPNYSSELNVNALLLGDSALYLCASRIQGRDEQYFGPGTRLTVT.